This T cell receptor (beta chain) was recovered during a study of cytomegalovirus exposure and HLA in healthy donors. PCR was performed using 60 Vbeta and 13 Jbeta primers. The table came from immunoSEQ multiplex PCR; TCRdb's copy has only in-frame clones and leaves some out. The sample has 160,000 or so clones; 70% to 75% are singletons. The V end was cut by 3 bases, the J end by 0 bases, with 11 bases between. The CDR3 has 15 residues. Germline CDR1 is SGHRS and CDR2 is YFSETQ. The TCR originated in a young man in good health and CMV-seropositive. This chain uses TRBV5-1 with TRBJ2-3, with TRBD2 as a possible D gene (6 bases). Sequenced sample: PBMCs. CDR3: CASSSLAPSTDTQYF. The CDR3 coding sequence is TGCGCCAGCAGCTCGCTAGCGCCTAGCACAGATACGCAGTATTTT.